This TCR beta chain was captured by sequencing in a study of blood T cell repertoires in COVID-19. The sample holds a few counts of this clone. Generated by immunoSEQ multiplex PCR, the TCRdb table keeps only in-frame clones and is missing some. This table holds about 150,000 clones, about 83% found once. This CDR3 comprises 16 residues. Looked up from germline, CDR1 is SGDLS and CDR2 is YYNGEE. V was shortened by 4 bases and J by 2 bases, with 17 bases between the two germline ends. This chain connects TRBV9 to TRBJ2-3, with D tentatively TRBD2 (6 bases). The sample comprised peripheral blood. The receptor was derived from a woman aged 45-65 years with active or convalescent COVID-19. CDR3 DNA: TGTGCCAGCAGCACTACCGGGACTTACAACACAGATACGCAGTATTTT. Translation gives CASSTTGTYNTDTQYF. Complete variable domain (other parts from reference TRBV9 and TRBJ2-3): DSGVTQTPKHLITATGQRVTLRCSPRSGDLSVYWYQQSLDQGLQFLIQYYNGEERAKGNILERFSAQQFPDLHSELNLSSLELGDSALYFCASSTTGTYNTDTQYFGPGTRLTVL.